This TCR beta chain was identified in a study of T cell responses to AZD1222 COVID-19 vaccine. Here immunoSEQ multiplex PCR was the method, and the copy in TCRdb shows in-frame clones only, minus some. This sample has about 120,000 clones; 80% to 90% occur once, and the top ten carry 4.5% to 6%. The specimen was peripheral blood, collected on day 0 of AZD1222 vaccination. This TCR derives from an adult in good health.

CDR3: CAISKVSNEKLFF. CDR3 nucleotide sequence: TGTGCCATCAGCAAAGTCAGTAATGAAAAACTGTTTTTT. This chain uses TRBV10-3 with TRBJ1-4, with unresolved D. The ends were cut back, 6 bases at V and 4 bases at J, with 9 bases in the middle. CDR3 length equals 13 residues. Per the germline V gene, CDR1 is ENHRY and CDR2 is SYGVKD.